Here is one T cell receptor (beta chain) with its context. As yet, its antigen is unknown. The data were obtained in a study of T-cell memory formation after mild COVID-19. Study results and limitations: Nothing showed for sure that second-wave clones peaking on day 37 were SARS-CoV-2 specific. Mainly in CM and EM were contracting CD4+ clones; CD8+ were in EMRA.

This CDR3 has 14 amino acids. Per the germline V gene, CDR1 is LNHNV and CDR2 is YYDKDF (reference sequence). The V gene lost 3 bases and the J gene lost 4 bases, with 9 bases spanning the gap. TCRdb reprocessed the 5' RACE reads with MiXCR, giving one entry per CDR3 protein. This repertoire shows approximately 350,000 distinct CDR3 sequences, around 27% found once; its top ten account for about 13%. The sequenced material came from PBMCs or a T cell subset sorted from them (not recorded which). The sequence was collected from an adult woman who had mild COVID-19 (a few samples of this study predate the infection). Cell type and time point are not known. The chain joins TRBV15 to TRBJ2-2, with no clear D. The CDR3 here is CATSSFTSTGELFF. DNA of the CDR3: TGTGCCACCAGCAGCTTTACTTCCACCGGGGAGCTGTTTTTT.